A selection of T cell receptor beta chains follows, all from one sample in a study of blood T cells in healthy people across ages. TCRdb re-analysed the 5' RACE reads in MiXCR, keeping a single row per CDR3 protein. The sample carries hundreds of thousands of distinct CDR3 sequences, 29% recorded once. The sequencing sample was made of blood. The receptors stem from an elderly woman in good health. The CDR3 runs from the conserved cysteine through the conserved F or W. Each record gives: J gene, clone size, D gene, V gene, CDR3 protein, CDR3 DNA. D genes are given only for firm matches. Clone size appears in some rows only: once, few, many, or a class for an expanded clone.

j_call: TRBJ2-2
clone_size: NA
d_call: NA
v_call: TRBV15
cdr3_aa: CATSPRPGELFF
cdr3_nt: TGTGCCACCAGCCCCCGGCCCGGGGAGCTGTTTTTT

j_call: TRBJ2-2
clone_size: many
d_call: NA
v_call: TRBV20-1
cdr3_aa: CSARGANTGELFF
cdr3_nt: TGCAGTGCGCGCGGAGCAAACACCGGGGAGCTGTTTTTT

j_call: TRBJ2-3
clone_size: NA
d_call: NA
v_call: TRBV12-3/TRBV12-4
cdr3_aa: CASSRARANADTEYF
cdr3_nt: TGTGCCAGCAGTCGTGCGCGCGCGAACGCAGATACGGAGTATTTT

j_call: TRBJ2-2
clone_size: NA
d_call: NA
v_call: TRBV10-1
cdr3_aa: CASSDYRAGELFF
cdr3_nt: TGCGCCAGCAGTGATTATCGGGCCGGGGAGCTGTTTTTT

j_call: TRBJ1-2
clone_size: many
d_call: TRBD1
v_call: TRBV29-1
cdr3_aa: CSATGAGYGYTF
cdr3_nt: TGCAGCGCTACAGGGGCAGGCTATGGCTACACCTTC

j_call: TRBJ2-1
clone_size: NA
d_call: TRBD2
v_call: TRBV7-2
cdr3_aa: CASSLGTSRVNEQFF
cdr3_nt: TGTGCCAGCAGCTTAGGGACTAGCCGGGTCAATGAGCAGTTCTTC

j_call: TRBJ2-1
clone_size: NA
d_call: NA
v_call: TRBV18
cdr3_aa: CASSYAGNEQFF
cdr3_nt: TGTGCCAGCTCCTACGCAGGGAATGAGCAGTTCTTC

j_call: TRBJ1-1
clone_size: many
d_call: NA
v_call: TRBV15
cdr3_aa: CATSRGGTANTEAFF
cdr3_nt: TGTGCCACCAGCAGAGGGGGGACCGCCAACACTGAAGCTTTCTTT

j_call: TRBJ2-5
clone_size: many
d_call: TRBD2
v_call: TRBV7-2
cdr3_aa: CASRGGGYQETQYF
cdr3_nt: TGTGCCAGCAGGGGCGGGGGGTACCAAGAGACCCAGTACTTC

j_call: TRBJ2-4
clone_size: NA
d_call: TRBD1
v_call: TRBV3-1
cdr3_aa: CASSQDPGQPNIQYF
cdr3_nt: TGTGCCAGCAGCCAAGATCCGGGACAGCCAAACATTCAGTACTTC

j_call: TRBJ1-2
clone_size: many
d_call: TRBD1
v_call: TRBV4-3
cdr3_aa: CASSQKTGAYNYGYTF
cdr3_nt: TGCGCCAGCAGCCAAAAAACAGGGGCGTATAACTATGGCTACACCTTC

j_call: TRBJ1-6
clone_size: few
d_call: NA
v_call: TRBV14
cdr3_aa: CASNAAGTIYNSPLHF
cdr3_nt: TGTGCCAGCAACGCAGCTGGGACAATCTATAATTCACCCCTCCACTTT

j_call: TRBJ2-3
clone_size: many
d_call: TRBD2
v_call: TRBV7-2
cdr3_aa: CASSTRLAGATDTQYF
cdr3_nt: TGTGCCAGCAGCACCAGACTAGCGGGGGCAACAGATACGCAGTATTTT

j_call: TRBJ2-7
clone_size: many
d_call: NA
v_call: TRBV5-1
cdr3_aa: CASSPGRTSYEQYF
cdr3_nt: TGCGCCAGCAGCCCTGGACGGACCTCCTACGAGCAGTACTTC

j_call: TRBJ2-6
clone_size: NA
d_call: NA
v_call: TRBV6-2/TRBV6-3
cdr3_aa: CVSSYPFAGTQSGANVRTF
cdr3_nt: TGTGTCAGCAGCTACCCATTCGCAGGCACACAATCTGGGGCCAACGTCCGGACTTTC

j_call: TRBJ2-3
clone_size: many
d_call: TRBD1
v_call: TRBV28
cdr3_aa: CASSLAGQGAQSDTQYF
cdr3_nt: TGTGCCAGCAGTTTAGCGGGACAGGGGGCGCAATCAGATACGCAGTATTTT

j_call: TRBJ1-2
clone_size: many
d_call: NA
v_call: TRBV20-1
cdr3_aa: CSAEWRVRYGYTF
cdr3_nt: TGCAGTGCTGAATGGAGGGTTCGATATGGCTACACCTTC

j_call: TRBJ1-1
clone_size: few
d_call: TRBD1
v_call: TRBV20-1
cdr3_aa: CSATAAGQGNTEAFF
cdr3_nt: TGCAGTGCAACCGCGGCGGGACAGGGAAACACTGAAGCTTTCTTT

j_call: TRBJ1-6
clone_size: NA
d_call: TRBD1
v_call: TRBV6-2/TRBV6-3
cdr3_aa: CASSSKTGGNSPLHF
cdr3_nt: TGTGCCAGCAGTTCAAAGACAGGGGGAAATTCACCCCTCCACTTT

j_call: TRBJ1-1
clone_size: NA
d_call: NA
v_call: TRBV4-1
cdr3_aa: CASSHRGGDSSTEAFF
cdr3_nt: TGCGCCAGCAGCCACCGCGGGGGAGATTCAAGCACTGAAGCTTTCTTT

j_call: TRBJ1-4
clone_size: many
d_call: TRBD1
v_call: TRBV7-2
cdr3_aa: CASSSSGQGGEKLFF
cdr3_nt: TGTGCCAGCAGCTCATCAGGACAGGGTGGCGAAAAACTGTTTTTT

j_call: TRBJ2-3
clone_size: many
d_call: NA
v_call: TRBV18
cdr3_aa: CASSPQTAGTDTQYF
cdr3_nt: TGTGCCAGCTCACCACAAACAGCAGGCACAGATACGCAGTATTTT

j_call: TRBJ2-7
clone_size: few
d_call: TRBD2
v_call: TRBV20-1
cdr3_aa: CSAKLNDLLAGGAGPSDEQYF
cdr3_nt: TGCAGTGCTAAACTAAACGACCTACTAGCGGGAGGGGCCGGTCCTTCCGACGAGCAGTACTTC

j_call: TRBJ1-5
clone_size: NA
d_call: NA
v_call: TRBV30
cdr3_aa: CAWSTQSNQPQHF
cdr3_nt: TGTGCCTGGAGTACGCAGAGCAATCAGCCCCAGCATTTT

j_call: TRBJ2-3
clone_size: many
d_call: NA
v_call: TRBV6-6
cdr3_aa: CASLGTSSTDTQYF
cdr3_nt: TGTGCCAGCTTAGGGACGTCGAGCACAGATACGCAGTATTTT

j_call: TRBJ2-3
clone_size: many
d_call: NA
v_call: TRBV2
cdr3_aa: CASIRTPAGADTDTQYF
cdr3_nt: TGTGCCAGCATCAGAACCCCTGCCGGGGCCGACACAGATACGCAGTATTTT

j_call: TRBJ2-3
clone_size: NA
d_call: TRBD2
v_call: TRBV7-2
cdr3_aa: CASSFFPLAGGRHTQYF
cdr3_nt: TGTGCCAGCAGCTTTTTCCCGCTAGCGGGGGGGCGACATACGCAGTATTTT

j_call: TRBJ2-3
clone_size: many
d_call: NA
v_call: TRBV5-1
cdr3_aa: CASSLDSPSTDTQYF
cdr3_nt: TGCGCCAGCAGCTTGGACAGTCCTAGCACAGATACGCAGTATTTT

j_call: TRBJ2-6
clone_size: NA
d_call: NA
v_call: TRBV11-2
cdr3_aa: CASSSFGGGLPSGANVLTF
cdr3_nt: TGTGCCAGCAGCTCCTTCGGGGGAGGCTTACCCTCTGGGGCCAACGTCCTGACTTTC

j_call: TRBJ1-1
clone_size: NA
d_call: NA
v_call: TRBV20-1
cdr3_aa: CSASYRVGTEAFF
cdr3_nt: TGCAGTGCTAGCTACAGGGTAGGGACTGAAGCTTTCTTT

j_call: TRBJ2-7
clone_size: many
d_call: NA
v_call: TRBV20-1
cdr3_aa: CSARHRTAFYEQYF
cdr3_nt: TGCAGTGCTAGACACAGGACAGCGTTTTACGAGCAGTACTTC

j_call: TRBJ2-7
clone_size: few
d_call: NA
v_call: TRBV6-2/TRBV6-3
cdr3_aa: CASSFPDPPYEQYF
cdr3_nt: TGTGCCAGCAGTTTTCCCGACCCGCCCTACGAGCAGTACTTC

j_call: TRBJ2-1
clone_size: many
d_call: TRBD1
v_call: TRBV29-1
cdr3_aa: CSVVTGGDEQFF
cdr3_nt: TGCAGCGTTGTAACAGGGGGCGATGAGCAGTTCTTC

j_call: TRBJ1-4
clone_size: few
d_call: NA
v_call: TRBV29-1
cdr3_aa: CSVGPTNEKLFF
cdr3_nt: TGCAGCGTTGGACCAACTAATGAAAAACTGTTTTTT